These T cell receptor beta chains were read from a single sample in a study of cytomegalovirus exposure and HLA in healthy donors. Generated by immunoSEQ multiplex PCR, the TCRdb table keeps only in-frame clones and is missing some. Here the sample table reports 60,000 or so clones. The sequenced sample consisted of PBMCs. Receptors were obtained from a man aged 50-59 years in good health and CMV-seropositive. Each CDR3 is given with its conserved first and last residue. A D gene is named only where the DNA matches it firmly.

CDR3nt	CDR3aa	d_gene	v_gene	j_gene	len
TGTGCCAGCAGTCCGAGGAGGCACCGCTACAATGAGCAGTTCTTC	CASSPRRHRYNEQFF	-	TRBV28	TRBJ2-1	15
TGCGCCAGCAGCTTGGAGGGCGGGAAGAGCCGCAATGAGCAGTTCTTC	CASSLEGGKSRNEQFF	-	TRBV5-1	TRBJ2-1	16
TGTGCCAGCAGCACTAGAAACGAGCAGTTCTTC	CASSTRNEQFF	-	TRBV9	TRBJ2-1	11
TGTGCCAGTAAGACAGAGGTTAATCAGCCCCAGCATTTT	CASKTEVNQPQHF	-	TRBV28	TRBJ1-5	13
TGTGCCAGCAAGCGGGGATTTACGGGCACAGATACGCAGTATTTT	CASKRGFTGTDTQYF	TRBD2	TRBV27	TRBJ2-3	15
TGTGCCAGCAGCTTGTGGGGGGGACAGCCCCAGCATTTT	CASSLWGGQPQHF	-	TRBV7-2	TRBJ1-5	13
TGTGCCAGCAGCTTTAGCCGCGGACTAGCGGAGACCGGAGATACGCAGTATTTT	CASSFSRGLAETGDTQYF	TRBD2	TRBV7-3	TRBJ2-3	18
TGTGCCAGCAGCCGGGAGAATGAGAGGGCGAATGAGCAGTTCTTC	CASSRENERANEQFF	-	TRBV7-9	TRBJ2-1	15
TGTGCCTGGAGTGTATCCAGGGGTCATGGCTACACCTTC	CAWSVSRGHGYTF	-	TRBV30	TRBJ1-2	13
TGTGCCAGTGGGACTAGCGGTTACAATGAGCAGTTCTTC	CASGTSGYNEQFF	TRBD2	TRBV7-9	TRBJ2-1	13
TGTGCCAGCAGCCCCGGGGGGGACACCGGGGAGCTGTTTTTT	CASSPGGDTGELFF	TRBD2	TRBV4-2	TRBJ2-2	14
TGCGCCGGGGGTAAGGGACTAGCGGACAATGAGCAGTTCTTC	CAGGKGLADNEQFF	TRBD2	TRBV5-1	TRBJ2-1	14
TGTGCCAGTAGTATAGCCCCGGGACTCCTGAACTATGGCTACACCTTC	CASSIAPGLLNYGYTF	-	TRBV19	TRBJ1-2	16
TGTGCCAGCAGCCTGGGACAGGGGTATGGCTACACCTTC	CASSLGQGYGYTF	TRBD1	TRBV7-2	TRBJ1-2	13
TGTGCCAGCAAAGAGGGAACAGATAAGCAGTATTTT	CASKEGTDKQYF	-	TRBV28	TRBJ2-3	12
TGTGCCAGCAGCTTAAAGGTCGGGACAGCCTACGAGCAGTACTTC	CASSLKVGTAYEQYF	TRBD1	TRBV7-6	TRBJ2-7	15
TGTGCCAGCTCACCATCCAGGGGTAATGAAAAACTGTTTTTT	CASSPSRGNEKLFF	-	TRBV18	TRBJ1-4	14
TGTGCCAGCGTCCCCCGAGGACTAAACACCATATATTTT	CASVPRGLNTIYF	-	TRBV6-1	TRBJ1-3	13
TGCGCCAGCAGTCTCGCCCGACAGGGGGACAAAAACATTCAGTACTTC	CASSLARQGDKNIQYF	TRBD1	TRBV23-1	TRBJ2-4	16
TGTGCCAGCAGCCCCGGACAGGTCGGTCGCTACGAGCAGTACTTC	CASSPGQVGRYEQYF	TRBD1	TRBV6-1	TRBJ2-7	15
TGTGCCAGTAGTTTGGAGGGAGGAAAATTGGACACTGAAGCTTTCTTT	CASSLEGGKLDTEAFF	-	TRBV19	TRBJ1-1	16
TGTGCCAGCAGCTCTACCACTAGCGCAATGCTCGGTATCAACAATGAGCAGTTCTTC	CASSSTTSAMLGINNEQFF	TRBD2	TRBV5-4	TRBJ2-1	19
TGTGCCTGGAGTGTACGGGGGGCGCAGGGCTACACCTTC	CAWSVRGAQGYTF	-	TRBV30	TRBJ1-2	13
TGTGCCAGCGCTAGGGGGGGAAGTGAAGAGACCCAGTACTTC	CASARGGSEETQYF	-	TRBV7-2	TRBJ2-5	14
TGTGCCAGCAGCTTACAAAGGAGTATGGCTTTCTTT	CASSLQRSMAFF	-	TRBV7-9	TRBJ1-1	12
TGTGCCAGCAGCCCATGGGACAGGCTGTACACTGAAGCTTTCTTT	CASSPWDRLYTEAFF	TRBD1	TRBV5-6	TRBJ1-1	15
TGTGCCAGCAGCTTAATAGCCAGCTCTGGAAACACCATATATTTT	CASSLIASSGNTIYF	-	TRBV11-2	TRBJ1-3	15
TGTGCCATCAGGCCCGGGACAGGGTTTGGAGAGACCCAGTACTTC	CAIRPGTGFGETQYF	TRBD1	TRBV10-3	TRBJ2-5	15
TGTGCCAGCAGTTACCGGGGGGTGGGGGCCTACGAGCAGTACTTC	CASSYRGVGAYEQYF	TRBD2	TRBV6-5	TRBJ2-7	15
TGTGCCAGCAGCCAAGATAATGGCGGGGCCTACAATGAGCAGTTCTTC	CASSQDNGGAYNEQFF	-	TRBV4-2	TRBJ2-1	16
TGTGCCAGCTCACCACCGACAGGGAACCAGGGTGGCTACACCTTC	CASSPPTGNQGGYTF	TRBD1	TRBV18	TRBJ1-2	15
TGTGCCAGCAGCTTAGAATCGGCTAGCGCCACGTACTTC	CASSLESASATYF	-	TRBV11-2	TRBJ2-7	13
TGCGCCAGCAGTGGGAGGGGCGGGAGTGGGGATAATGAGCAGTTCTTC	CASSGRGGSGDNEQFF	TRBD2	TRBV10-1	TRBJ2-1	16